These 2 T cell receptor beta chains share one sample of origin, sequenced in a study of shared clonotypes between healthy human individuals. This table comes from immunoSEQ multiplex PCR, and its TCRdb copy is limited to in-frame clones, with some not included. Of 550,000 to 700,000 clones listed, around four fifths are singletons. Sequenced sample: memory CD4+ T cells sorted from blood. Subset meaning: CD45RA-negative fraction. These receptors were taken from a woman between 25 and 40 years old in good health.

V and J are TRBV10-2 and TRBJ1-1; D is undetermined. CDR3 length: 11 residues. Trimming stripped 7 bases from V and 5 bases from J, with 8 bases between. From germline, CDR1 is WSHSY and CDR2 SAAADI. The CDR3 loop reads CASKGGTEAFF. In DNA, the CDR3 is TGCGCCAGCAAAGGTGGAACTGAAGCTTTCTTT.

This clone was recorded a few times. In DNA form, the CDR3 reads TGTGCCAGCACCCCGGGACAGGTCAAAGAGGCTTTCTTT. Its protein is CASTPGQVKEAFF. The chain employs TRBV6-5 and TRBJ1-1, with 8 bases fitting TRBD1. Trimming cost V 7 bases and J 11 bases; bases outside gene matches: 12. The CDR3 sequence is 13 residues long. CDR1 and CDR2 from the germline V gene are MNHEY and SVGAGI.